The clone carrying this TCR beta chain was seen a handful of times. The repertoire was sequenced with immunoSEQ multiplex PCR; TCRdb's copy has only in-frame clones and lacks some. The table includes about 200,000 clones, roughly four fifths detected once. The entry originates in a study of blood T cell repertoires in COVID-19. Across under 25 US areas, participants ranged in age from roughly 18 to 95 years. Recovered status in Cohort 3 required two negative PCRs, clearance, or symptom resolution. The sample consisted of PBMCs or T cells enriched from blood (not recorded which). The sequence derives from a man aged 40-55 years who had recovered from COVID-19.

The CDR3 DNA sequence: TGTGCCAGCAGCTTTTGGCGAGGAGAAACTGAAGCTTTCTTT. It translates to CASSFWRGETEAFF. The chain links TRBV11-2 to TRBJ1-1, with D unresolved. The CDR3 sequence is 14 residues long. Germline V gives CDR1 SGHAT, CDR2 FQNNGV. With 3 bases removed from V and 5 bases from J, the gap between germline ends came to 13 bases. The full variable domain, its missing parts supplied by reference TRBV11-2 and TRBJ1-1, is EAGVAQSPRYKIIEKRQSVAFWCNPISGHATLYWYQQILGQGPKLLIQFQNNGVVDDSQLPKDRFSAERLKGVDSTLKIQPAKLEDSAVYLCASSFWRGETEAFFGQGTRLTVV.